This TCR beta chain came from a study of blood T cell repertoires in COVID-19. Study summary: The origin of the acute and convalescent COVID-19 samples was the United States, Italy and Spain. In each case, the material was cDNA or gDNA derived from T cells, B-cell-depleted T cells, or PBMCs.

The repertoire was sequenced with immunoSEQ multiplex PCR; TCRdb's copy has only in-frame clones and lacks some. The sample consists of 79,000 or so clones, about 85% of them appearing once. The CDR3 is made up of 15 amino acids. The V end lost 3 bases, the J end lost 7 bases, and 15 bases lay between the germline ends. Per the germline V gene, CDR1 is LNHDA and CDR2 is SQIVND (reference sequence). The sample comprised peripheral blood. The TCR was taken from a man in his sixties with COVID-19, enrolled during active disease. V usage is TRBV19 and J usage is TRBJ1-4, with D uncertain. CDR3 in DNA: TGTGCCAGTAGTATCCAGGCGGGGAACGGTGAAAAACTGTTTTTT. This sequence encodes CASSIQAGNGEKLFF.